The rows below give T cell receptor beta chains drawn from one sample of a study of T cell responses to AZD1222 COVID-19 vaccine. The table came from immunoSEQ multiplex PCR; TCRdb's copy has only in-frame clones and leaves some out. The sample has roughly 65,000 clones; roughly 80% are singletons. The sample was peripheral blood, taken 28 days after the second AZD1222 dose. These receptor sequences come from an adult who received the AZD1222 COVID-19 vaccine. CDR3s leave out the opening cysteine and the closing phenylalanine or tryptophan.

TRBV23-1	TRBJ1-4	ASSQGREKGEKLF
TRBV19	TRBJ2-1	ASSASHRGRLF
TRBV30	TRBJ2-5	AWSGGTRETQY
TRBV5-6	TRBJ1-2	ASSLGPSNGPYGYT
TRBV19	TRBJ2-3	ASSITGTYPQHTQY
TRBV6-5	TRBJ1-2	ASSYQTGGFYGYT
TRBV29-1	TRBJ1-1	SSRAETGNTEAF
TRBV4-2	TRBJ2-5	ASSPTGTAGHQETQY
TRBV15	TRBJ1-5	ATSRGGMGQPQH
TRBV5-1	TRBJ1-1	ASSLSGTYTEAF
TRBV5-1	TRBJ2-3	ASSLTGLPTDTQY
TRBV3-1/TRBV3-2	TRBJ2-7	ASSHPPNSGSSYEQY
TRBV4-2	TRBJ1-1	ASSPQDRGRETEAF
TRBV19	TRBJ1-6	ASSIVRQDLYNSPLH
TRBV21-1	TRBJ2-7	VPAGQRY
TRBV15	TRBJ2-7	ATSRDLSRGMIHEQY
TRBV18	TRBJ2-2	ASSDTATGELF
TRBV27	TRBJ1-6	ASSSPGSGNSPLH
TRBV27	TRBJ1-6	ASSWLNSPLH